The clone carrying this T cell receptor (beta chain) was seen once. Its cognate antigen is unknown. The repertoire was sequenced with immunoSEQ multiplex PCR; TCRdb's copy has only in-frame clones and lacks some. The table lists about 110,000 clones, approximately 90% of them singletons. The CDR3 covers 13 residues. The germline V and J ends were trimmed by 0 bases and 7 bases, with 5 bases remaining between them. From germline, CDR1 is SGHRS and CDR2 YFSETQ. This entry belongs to a study of T cell responses to AZD1222 COVID-19 vaccine. The overall study: Some second doses came at about 4 weeks and others at about 12 weeks; these were pooled.

Points from the study as a whole: Nearly half of spike-specific TCRs reportedly go after variant regions that carry no mutations. Increases in Spike-specific TCR breadth and depth were seen after two AZD1222 doses.

The chain has TRBV5-1 and TRBJ1-6; unclear D gene. Sequenced here: peripheral blood, sampled on day 0 of AZD1222 vaccination. The receptor was isolated from an adult in good health. Written as DNA, the CDR3 is TGCGCCAGCAGCTTGGATCGGAATTCACCCCTCCACTTT. Its translation: CASSLDRNSPLHF.